The entry below describes one T cell receptor (beta chain). Which antigen it targets is not known. The sequencer was a NextSeq 550. The Human TCR Profiling Kit (MiLaboratory) was used to prepare UMI-labeled 5' RACE TRB cDNA libraries. The full amount of extracted RNA was used for cDNA synthesis, and the full amount of resulting cDNA was used for PCR amplification. Libraries were prepared in parallel with an identical number of PCR cycles. The authors processed their data as follows. MIGEC and MiXCR extracted about 48,000 +/- 9,800 unique UMI-labeled TRB cDNA molecules per library, requiring at least two reads per UMI. On average, each library contained approximately 40,000 +/- 10,000 functional in-frame TRB CDR3 nucleotide clonotypes without stop codons. After downsampling to 5000 UMI-labeled TRB molecules per sample, diversity metrics, including normalized Shannon-Wiener and Chao1, were computed in VDJtools. VDJtools was used to calculate clonotype-size-weighted physicochemical properties of the central five CDR3 residues, namely interaction energy, strength, volume and Kidera factor 4. After reprocessing by TCRdb, each CDR3 protein sequence is one entry, and no DNA is given. The authors' filters were not applied to this entry. Per the sample table, the count is around 60,000 distinct CDR3 sequences. The ten largest clones add up to under 0.9% of the sample.

For every CD8+ T cell subset, hundreds of thousands of cells were flow-sorted straight into RLT lysis buffer, and each subset was sorted in triplicate. Naive CD8+ T cells were defined stringently as CD45RO-CCR7+CD27+CD95- to exclude memory contaminants. Using standard density gradient centrifugation, peripheral blood mononuclear cells were isolated from buffy coats. A FACSAria III was used to flow-sort naive CD8+ T cells into CXCR3-negative and CXCR3-positive populations. An RNeasy Mini Kit was used to extract total RNA from the sorted cells. The data stem from a study of CXCR3-negative and CXCR3-positive naive CD8 T cells (dated by TCRdb to the late 2010s). For the wider study: In total, 130 million or so TRB reads were obtained, which works out to roughly 1.5 +/- 0.3 million reads per library. Diversity and physicochemical repertoire analyses covered 10 to 11 donors pooled from two independent experiments. Naive subsets from 5 or 6 donors and memory cells from 3 donors were included in the TRBV-TRBJ cluster analysis. Overall study results and their limits: Because surface CD5, which has been linked to self-reactivity in mice, was comparable between naive subsets, TCR interaction strength was also inferred from TRB CDR3 physicochemical properties. Repertoire diversity was comparably high in both naive subsets but much lower in memory CD8+ T cells. TRB CDR3s from CXCR3-positive naive cells showed higher hydrophobicity (lower Kidera factor 4), lower energy, and higher strength and volume indices than CXCR3-negative naive cells. TRBV-TRBJ usage was similar between naive CXCR3-negative and CXCR3-positive cells from the same donor, while memory cells showed distinct patterns. CXCR3 expression partially decreased after cryopreservation, so most assays used freshly isolated PBMCs.

CDR1 and CDR2, per the germline V gene, are SGHTA and FQGTGA. The cysteine opens and the phenylalanine closes a CDR3 of 13 amino acids. The coding DNA is unavailable. The chain employs TRBV7-3 and TRBJ1-1; the D call of TRBD1 rests on TCRdb alone, since no DNA is present to check it. Source material: naive CXCR3+ CD8+ T cells from blood. Explained via the paper, the cell subset or site label denotes: CD45RO-CCR7+CD27+CD95- naive CD8+ T cells expressing CXCR3 (TNR3+). This receptor was taken from a human donor in good health. Some clones in this sample may be carry-over from other donors' samples. The CDR3: CARSIGGTTEAFF.